This entry describes one TCR beta chain. The entry originates in a study of control samples from healthy donors and cancer patients. Method: immunoSEQ multiplex PCR; TCRdb's copy keeps in-frame clones and lacks some. Of 150,000 to 200,000 clones listed, around nine tenths are singletons. This clonotype originated in a man younger than 40 in good health. The specimen was blood.

The CDR3 is CSVENPGLADSYEQYF. CDR3 nucleotide sequence: TGCAGCGTTGAAAACCCGGGACTAGCGGACTCCTACGAGCAGTACTTC. The J gene is TRBJ2-7, the V gene TRBV29-1, with 11 bases fitting TRBD2. The CDR3 is 16 residues long. The J segment lost 0 bases and the V segment lost 2 bases, leaving 6 bases of the junction unmatched. CDR1 is SQVTM, CDR2 ANQGSEA, per germline.